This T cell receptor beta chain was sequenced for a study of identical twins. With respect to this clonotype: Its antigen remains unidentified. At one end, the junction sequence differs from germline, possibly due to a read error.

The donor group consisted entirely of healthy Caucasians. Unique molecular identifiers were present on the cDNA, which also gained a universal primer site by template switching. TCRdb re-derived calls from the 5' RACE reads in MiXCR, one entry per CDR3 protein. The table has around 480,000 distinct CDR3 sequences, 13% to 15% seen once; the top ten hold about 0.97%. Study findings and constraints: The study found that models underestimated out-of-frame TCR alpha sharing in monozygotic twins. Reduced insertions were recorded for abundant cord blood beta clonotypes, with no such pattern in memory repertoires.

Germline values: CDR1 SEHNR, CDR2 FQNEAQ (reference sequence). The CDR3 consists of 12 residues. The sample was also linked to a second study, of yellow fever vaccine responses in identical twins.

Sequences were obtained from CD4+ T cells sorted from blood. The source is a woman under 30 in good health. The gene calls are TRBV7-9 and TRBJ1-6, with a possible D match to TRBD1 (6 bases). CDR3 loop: CRGAGDNSPLHF. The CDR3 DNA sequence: TGCCGTGGGGCAGGGGATAATTCACCCCTCCACTTT.